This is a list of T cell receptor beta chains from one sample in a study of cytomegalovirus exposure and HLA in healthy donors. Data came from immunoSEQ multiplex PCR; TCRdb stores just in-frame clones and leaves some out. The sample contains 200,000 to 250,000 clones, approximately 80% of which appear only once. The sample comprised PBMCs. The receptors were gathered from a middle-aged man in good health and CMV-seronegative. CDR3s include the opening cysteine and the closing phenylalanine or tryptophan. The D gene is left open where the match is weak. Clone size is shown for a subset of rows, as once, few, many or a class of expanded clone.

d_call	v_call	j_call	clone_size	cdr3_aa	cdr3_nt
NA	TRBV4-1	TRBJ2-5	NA	CASSQPGIQETQYF	TGCGCCAGCAGCCAACCCGGGATCCAAGAGACCCAGTACTTC
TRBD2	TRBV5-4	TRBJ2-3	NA	CASSLDGRGTDTQYF	TGTGCCAGCAGCTTGGACGGGAGGGGAACAGATACGCAGTATTTT
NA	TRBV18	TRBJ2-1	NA	CASSLNTGSNYNEQFF	TGTGCCAGCTCATTAAATACAGGCTCCAACTACAATGAGCAGTTCTTC
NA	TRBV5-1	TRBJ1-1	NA	CASSPPGGNTEAFF	TGCGCCAGCAGCCCCCCCGGAGGGAACACTGAAGCTTTCTTT
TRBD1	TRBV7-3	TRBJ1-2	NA	CASSPQGGTGDGYTF	TGTGCCAGCAGCCCGCAAGGAGGGACAGGGGATGGCTACACCTTC
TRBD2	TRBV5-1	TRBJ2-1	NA	CASTWLSSGNEQFF	TGCGCCAGCACCTGGTTGTCTAGCGGGAATGAGCAGTTCTTC
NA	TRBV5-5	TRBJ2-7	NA	CASSLLQGPPVATSEQYF	TGTGCCAGCAGCTTGTTGCAGGGTCCACCTGTTGCGACTTCCGAGCAGTACTTC
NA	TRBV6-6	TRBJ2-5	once	CASSMPGGAQETQYF	TGTGCCAGCAGTATGCCCGGAGGGGCCCAAGAGACCCAGTACTTC
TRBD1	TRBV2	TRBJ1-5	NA	CASSARGRGNQPQHF	TGTGCCAGCAGTGCGAGGGGGCGAGGCAATCAGCCCCAGCATTTT
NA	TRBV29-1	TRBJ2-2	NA	CSVEVGGFLPGGELFF	TGCAGCGTTGAGGTGGGGGGTTTTCTTCCTGGCGGGGAGCTGTTTTTT
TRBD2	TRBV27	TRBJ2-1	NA	CASTPSRASGRGGALNEQFF	TGTGCCAGCACCCCCTCGAGGGCTAGCGGGAGGGGGGGGGCACTCAATGAGCAGTTCTTC
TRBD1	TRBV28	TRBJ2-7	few	CASQGAYEQYF	TGTGCCAGCCAGGGGGCCTACGAGCAGTACTTC
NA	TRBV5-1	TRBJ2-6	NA	CASAQTLSGANVLTF	TGCGCCAGCGCACAAACACTATCTGGGGCCAACGTCCTGACTTTC
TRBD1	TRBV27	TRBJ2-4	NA	CASSYRPQGAGSNIQYF	TGTGCCAGCAGTTATCGGCCACAGGGGGCTGGGTCGAACATTCAGTACTTC
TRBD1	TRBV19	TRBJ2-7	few	CASSRQGGDEQYF	TGTGCCAGTAGCCGACAGGGGGGCGACGAGCAGTACTTC
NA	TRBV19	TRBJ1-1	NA	CATQTGILSPSGNTEAFF	TGTGCCACCCAGACAGGAATCCTTTCGCCTTCGGGGAACACTGAAGCTTTCTTT
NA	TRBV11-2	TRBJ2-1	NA	CASSLGRKASDNEQFF	TGTGCCAGCAGCCTGGGGAGAAAGGCTAGCGACAATGAGCAGTTCTTC
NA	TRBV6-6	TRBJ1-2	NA	CASSYSTGNYGYTF	TGTGCCAGCAGTTACTCAACGGGGAACTATGGCTACACCTTC
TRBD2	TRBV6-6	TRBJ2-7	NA	CASSSKGLGSYEQYF	TGTGCCAGCAGCTCCAAGGGACTAGGCTCCTACGAGCAGTACTTC
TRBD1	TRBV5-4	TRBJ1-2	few	CASSLGQNIADGYTF	TGTGCCAGCAGCCTGGGACAGAATATCGCGGATGGCTACACCTTC
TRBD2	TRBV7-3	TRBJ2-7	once	CASSSSGGSYEQYF	TGTGCCAGCAGCTCCTCTGGCGGGAGCTACGAGCAGTACTTC
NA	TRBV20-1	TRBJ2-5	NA	CSAPSETQYF	TGCAGTGCTCCGTCAGAGACCCAGTACTTC
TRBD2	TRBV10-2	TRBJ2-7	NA	CASSEGTSGTYEQYF	TGCGCCAGCAGTGAGGGAACTAGCGGGACCTACGAGCAGTACTTC
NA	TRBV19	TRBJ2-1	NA	CASKLDSSYNEQFF	TGTGCCAGTAAGTTGGACAGCTCCTACAATGAGCAGTTCTTC
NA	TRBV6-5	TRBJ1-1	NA	CASRPPGGGTEAFF	TGTGCCAGCAGACCGCCGGGGGGCGGCACTGAAGCTTTCTTT
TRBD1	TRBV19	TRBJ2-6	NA	CASSTFTGDSGANVLTF	TGTGCCAGTAGTACCTTTACAGGGGACTCTGGGGCCAACGTCCTGACTTTC
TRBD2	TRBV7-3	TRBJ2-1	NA	CASSLTGTSSGNEQFF	TGTGCCAGCAGCCTAACCGGGACTAGTTCTGGCAATGAGCAGTTCTTC
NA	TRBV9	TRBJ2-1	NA	CASSVGTGKAGEQFF	TGTGCCAGCAGCGTAGGGACGGGAAAGGCCGGCGAGCAGTTCTTC
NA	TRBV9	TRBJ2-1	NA	CASSVEVSGYNEQFF	TGTGCCAGCAGCGTAGAGGTTAGCGGTTACAATGAGCAGTTCTTC
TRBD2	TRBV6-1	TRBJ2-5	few	CASSEGLTSGSLQETQYF	TGTGCCAGCAGTGAAGGATTAACTAGCGGGAGTCTACAAGAGACCCAGTACTTC
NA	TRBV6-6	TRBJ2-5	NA	CASSYLGSLPETQYF	TGTGCCAGCAGTTACCTAGGGAGTCTCCCGGAGACCCAGTACTTC
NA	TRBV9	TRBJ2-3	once	CASSPSGLTSTDTQYF	TGTGCCAGCAGCCCATCGGGACTCACAAGCACAGATACGCAGTATTTT
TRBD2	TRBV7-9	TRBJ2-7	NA	CASRPTSAEQYF	TGTGCCAGCAGGCCAACTAGCGCCGAGCAGTACTTC
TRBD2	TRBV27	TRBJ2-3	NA	CASSFEGTTDTDTQYF	TGTGCCAGCAGTTTTGAAGGGACTACAGACACAGATACGCAGTATTTT
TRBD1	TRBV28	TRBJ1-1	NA	CASSLARTGNTEAFF	TGTGCCAGCAGTTTAGCTAGGACAGGGAACACTGAAGCTTTCTTT
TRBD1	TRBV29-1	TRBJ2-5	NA	CSFQDRAFETQYF	TGCAGCTTTCAGGACAGGGCCTTTGAGACCCAGTACTTC
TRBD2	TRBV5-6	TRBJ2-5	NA	CASTHSGRGYRETQYF	TGTGCCAGCACCCATAGCGGGAGAGGGTACAGAGAGACCCAGTACTTC
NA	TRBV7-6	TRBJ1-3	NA	CASSYHVAAVF	TGTGCCAGCAGCTACCACGTAGCGGCGGTTTTT
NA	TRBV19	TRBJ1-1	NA	CASRPSSGGATEAFF	TGTGCCAGTAGGCCCTCCTCGGGGGGGGCGACTGAAGCTTTCTTT
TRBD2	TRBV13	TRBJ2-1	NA	CASTARAAGAYNEQFF	TGTGCCAGCACCGCACGGGCAGCGGGAGCCTACAATGAGCAGTTCTTC
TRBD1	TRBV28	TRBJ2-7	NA	CASRTQGAYEQYF	TGTGCCAGCAGAACACAGGGGGCCTACGAGCAGTACTTC
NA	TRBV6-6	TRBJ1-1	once	CASSYEHMNTEAFF	TGTGCCAGCAGTTACGAACATATGAACACTGAAGCTTTCTTT
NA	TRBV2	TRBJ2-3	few	CASSDSTSTDTQYF	TGTGCCAGCAGTGACAGTACAAGCACAGATACGCAGTATTTT
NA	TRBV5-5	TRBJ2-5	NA	CASRSGQQETQYF	TGTGCCAGCAGGTCCGGACAGCAAGAGACCCAGTACTTC
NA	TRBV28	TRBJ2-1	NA	CASSIPTTGSAEQFF	TGTGCCAGCAGTATCCCCACTACCGGGTCGGCCGAGCAGTTCTTC
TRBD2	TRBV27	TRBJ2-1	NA	CATRLADNNEQFF	TGTGCCACCAGACTAGCGGATAACAATGAGCAGTTCTTC
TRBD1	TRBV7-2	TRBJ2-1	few	CASSLGTGGRNEQFF	TGTGCCAGCAGCTTGGGGACAGGGGGCCGCAATGAGCAGTTCTTC
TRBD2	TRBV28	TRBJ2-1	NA	CASRSPGLAGNEQFF	TGTGCCAGCAGGAGCCCGGGACTAGCGGGCAATGAGCAGTTCTTC
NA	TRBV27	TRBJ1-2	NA	CASSPWGEANYGYTF	TGTGCCAGCAGCCCTTGGGGGGAGGCTAACTATGGCTACACCTTC
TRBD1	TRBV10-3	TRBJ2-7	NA	CAIGLKGGPYEQYF	TGTGCCATAGGCCTCAAAGGGGGCCCCTACGAGCAGTACTTC
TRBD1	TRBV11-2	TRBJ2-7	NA	CASSSVDRGRYEQYF	TGTGCCAGCAGCTCCGTGGACAGGGGACGCTACGAGCAGTACTTC
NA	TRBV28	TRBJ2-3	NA	CASGQFTSTDTQYF	TGTGCCAGCGGGCAATTTACAAGCACAGATACGCAGTATTTT